Presented here are 5 T cell receptor beta chains from one specimen sequenced in a study of OX40 agonist ivuxolimab in advanced cancers. Repertoires were generated with immunoSEQ multiplex PCR, while TCRdb's copy carries only in-frame clones and drops some. The sample carries roughly 140,000 clones, approximately 94% recorded once. The starting material was CD4+ or CD8+ T cells sorted from blood, obtained in a trial of the OX40 agonist ivuxolimab. The receptors shown here come from an adult with an advanced solid tumor such as melanoma, head and neck, liver or kidney cancer.

This clone was counted between two and nine times. J is TRBJ1-5 and V is TRBV2; D not resolved. The CDR3 is made up of 15 amino acids. Looked up from germline, CDR1 is SNHLY and CDR2 is FYNNEI. Trimming took 0 bases from V and 6 from J, leaving 12 bases between them. In nucleotides, the CDR3 is TGTGCCAGCAGTGAAGCGTTATCAGGATCTCAGCCCCAGCATTTT. The encoded protein is CASSEALSGSQPQHF.

The chain links TRBV7-2 to TRBJ1-1; D remains unclear. CDR1 SGHTA and CDR2 FQGNSA come from the germline V gene. CDR3 length: 14 residues. Trimming stripped 3 bases from V and 5 bases from J, with 13 bases between. CDR3 sequence: CASSFSRVQTEAFF. Here the CDR3 DNA reads TGTGCCAGCAGCTTTTCGAGGGTACAGACTGAAGCTTTCTTT.

This chain uses TRBV6-5 with TRBJ1-1, with D perhaps TRBD1 (5 bases). CDR1 is MNHEY and CDR2 is SVGAGI in the germline V gene. CDR3 length: 15 amino acids. With 8 bases removed from V and 0 bases from J, the gap between germline ends came to 16 bases. CDR3 sequence: CASYLRGNMNTEAFF. CDR3 DNA sequence: TGTGCCAGCTATTTACGGGGGAACATGAACACTGAAGCTTTCTTT.

The chain combines TRBV19 with TRBJ2-7; unclear D gene. Germline V gene lookup returns CDR1 LNHDA and CDR2 SQIVND (reference sequence). V was pared by 3 bases and J by 0 bases, with 9 bases between. The CDR3 contains 14 residues. CDR3 sequence: CASSMQTASYEQYF. Written as DNA, the CDR3 is TGTGCCAGTAGTATGCAGACCGCCTCCTACGAGCAGTACTTC.

In nucleotides, the CDR3 is TGTGCCAGCAGTTTGCCATTTGGGGAGAACACTGAAGCTTTCTTT. It is translated as CASSLPFGENTEAFF. The V and J genes are TRBV28 and TRBJ1-1; no clear D gene. The CDR3 extends over 15 amino acids. Germline V CDR1 and CDR2: MDHEN, SYDVKM. V was trimmed by 3 bases and J by 1 base, leaving 12 bases between them.